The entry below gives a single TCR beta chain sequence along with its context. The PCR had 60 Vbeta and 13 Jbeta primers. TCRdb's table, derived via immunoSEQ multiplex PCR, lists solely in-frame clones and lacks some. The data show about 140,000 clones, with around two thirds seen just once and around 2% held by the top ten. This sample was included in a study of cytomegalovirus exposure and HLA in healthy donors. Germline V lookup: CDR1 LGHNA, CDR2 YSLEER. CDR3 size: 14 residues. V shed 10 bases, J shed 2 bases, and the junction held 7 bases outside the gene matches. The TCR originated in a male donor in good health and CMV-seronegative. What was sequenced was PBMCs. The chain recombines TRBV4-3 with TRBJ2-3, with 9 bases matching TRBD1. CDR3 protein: CATRDRDTTDTQYF. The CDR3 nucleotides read TGCGCCACCCGGGACAGGGACACCACAGATACGCAGTATTTT.